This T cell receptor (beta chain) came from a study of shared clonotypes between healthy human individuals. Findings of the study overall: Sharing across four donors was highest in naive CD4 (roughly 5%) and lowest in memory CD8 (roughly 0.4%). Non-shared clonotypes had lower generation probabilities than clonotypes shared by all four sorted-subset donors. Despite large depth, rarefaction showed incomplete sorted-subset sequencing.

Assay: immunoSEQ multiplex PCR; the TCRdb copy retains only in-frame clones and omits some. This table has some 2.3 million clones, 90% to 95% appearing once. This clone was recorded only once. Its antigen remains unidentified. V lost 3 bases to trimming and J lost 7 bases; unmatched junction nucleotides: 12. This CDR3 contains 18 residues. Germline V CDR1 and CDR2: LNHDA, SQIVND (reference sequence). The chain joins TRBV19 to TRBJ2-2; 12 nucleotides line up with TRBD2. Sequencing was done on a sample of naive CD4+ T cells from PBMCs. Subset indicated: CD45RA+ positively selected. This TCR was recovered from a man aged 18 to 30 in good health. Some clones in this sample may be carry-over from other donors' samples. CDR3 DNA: TGTGCCAGTAGTATTACCCCTCTAGCGGGAGGGCCGAACGGGGAGCTGTTTTTT. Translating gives CASSITPLAGGPNGELFF.